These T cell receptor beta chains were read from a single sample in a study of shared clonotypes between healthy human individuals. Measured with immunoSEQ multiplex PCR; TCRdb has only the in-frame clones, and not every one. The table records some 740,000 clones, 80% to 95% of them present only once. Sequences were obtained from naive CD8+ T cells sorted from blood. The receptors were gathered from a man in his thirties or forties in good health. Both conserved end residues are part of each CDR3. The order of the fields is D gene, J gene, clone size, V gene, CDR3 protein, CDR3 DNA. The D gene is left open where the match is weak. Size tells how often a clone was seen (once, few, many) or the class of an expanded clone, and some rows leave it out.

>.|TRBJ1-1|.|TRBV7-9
CASSLGGSHTEAFF
TGTGCCAGCAGCCTTGGGGGGTCCCACACTGAAGCTTTCTTT
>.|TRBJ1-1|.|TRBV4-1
CASGGGLNTEAFF
TGCGCCAGCGGGGGGGGCTTGAACACTGAAGCTTTCTTT
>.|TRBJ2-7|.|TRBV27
CASSFGVIYEQYF
TGTGCCAGCAGTTTCGGCGTAATCTACGAGCAGTACTTC
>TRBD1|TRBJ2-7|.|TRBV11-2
CASSFAGGSYEQYF
TGTGCCAGCAGCTTTGCAGGGGGATCCTACGAGCAGTACTTC
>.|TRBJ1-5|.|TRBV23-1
CASNLDSNSNQPQHF
TGCGCCAGCAACTTAGACAGCAATAGCAATCAGCCCCAGCATTTT
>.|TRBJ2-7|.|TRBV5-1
CASSPGGGLQRYEQYF
TGCGCCAGCAGCCCAGGGGGGGGCTTACAAAGGTACGAGCAGTACTTC
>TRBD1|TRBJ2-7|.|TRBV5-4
CASSLTGVEQYF
TGTGCCAGCAGTTTGACAGGGGTCGAGCAGTACTTC
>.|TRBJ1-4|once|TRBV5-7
CASSPPQATNEKLFF
TGTGCCAGCAGCCCCCCACAAGCAACTAATGAAAAACTGTTTTTT
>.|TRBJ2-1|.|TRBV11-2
CASSLALDRSSYNEQFF
TGTGCCAGCAGCTTAGCCCTGGACAGAAGCTCCTACAATGAGCAGTTCTTC
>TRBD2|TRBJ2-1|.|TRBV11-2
CATKGLADGEQFF
TGTGCCACCAAAGGACTAGCAGATGGGGAGCAGTTCTTC
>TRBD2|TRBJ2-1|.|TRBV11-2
CASSLGTSGRSYNEQFF
TGTGCCAGCAGCTTAGGGACTAGCGGTCGCTCCTACAATGAGCAGTTCTTC
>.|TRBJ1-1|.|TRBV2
CASKVTEAFF
TGTGCCAGCAAGGTTACTGAAGCTTTCTTT
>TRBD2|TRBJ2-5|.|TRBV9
CASSDSGRGQETQYF
TGTGCCAGCAGCGATAGCGGGAGGGGGCAAGAGACCCAGTACTTC
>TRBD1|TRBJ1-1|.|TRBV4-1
CASSQVAGGLNTEAFF
TGCGCCAGCAGCCAAGTCGCAGGGGGCTTGAACACTGAAGCTTTCTTT
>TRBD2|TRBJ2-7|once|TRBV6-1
CASSDLAGGYEQYF
TGTGCCAGCAGTGACCTAGCGGGGGGCTACGAGCAGTACTTC
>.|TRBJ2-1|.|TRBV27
CASSPSFNPMKEQFF
TGTGCCAGCAGTCCGAGTTTCAATCCGATGAAGGAGCAGTTCTTC
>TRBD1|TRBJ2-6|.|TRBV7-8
CASSLAPGQGGNVLTF
TGTGCCAGCAGCTTAGCCCCGGGACAGGGTGGCAACGTCCTGACTTTC
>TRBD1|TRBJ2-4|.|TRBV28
CASKDRDRSWNIQYF
TGTGCCAGCAAGGACAGGGATAGGTCTTGGAACATTCAGTACTTC
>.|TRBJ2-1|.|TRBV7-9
CASSLNSNPGWVREQFF
TGTGCCAGCAGCTTAAATTCCAACCCGGGATGGGTCCGCGAGCAGTTCTTC
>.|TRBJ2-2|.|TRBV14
CASSRRQGSTGELFF
TGTGCCAGCAGCCGGCGGCAGGGGAGCACCGGGGAGCTGTTTTTT
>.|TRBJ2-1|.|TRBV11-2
CASSLRREGWDEQFF
TGTGCCAGCAGCTTACGGCGGGAAGGGTGGGATGAGCAGTTCTTC
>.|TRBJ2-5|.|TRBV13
CASSLVAEEETQYF
TGTGCCAGCAGCTTAGTGGCGGAGGAAGAGACCCAGTACTTC
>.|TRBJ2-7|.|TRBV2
CASSGSYEQYF
TGTGCCAGCAGTGGATCCTACGAGCAGTACTTC
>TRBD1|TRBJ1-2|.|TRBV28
CASSPYGQGHSYGYTF
TGTGCCAGCAGCCCCTATGGACAGGGGCACTCCTATGGCTACACCTTC
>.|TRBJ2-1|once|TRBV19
CASSMGSTYNEQFF
TGTGCCAGTAGTATGGGGAGTACCTACAATGAGCAGTTCTTC
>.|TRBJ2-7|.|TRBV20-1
CSARLNYEQYF
TGCAGTGCTAGATTAAACTACGAGCAGTACTTC
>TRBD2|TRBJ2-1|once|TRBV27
CASSSSLAGFYNEQFF
TGTGCCAGCAGTTCCTCGCTAGCGGGGTTTTACAATGAGCAGTTCTTC
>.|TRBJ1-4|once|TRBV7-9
CASSWATNEKLFF
TGTGCCAGCAGCTGGGCAACTAATGAAAAACTGTTTTTT
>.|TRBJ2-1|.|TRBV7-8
CASSLTGVHNEQFF
TGTGCCAGCAGCTTAACAGGAGTTCACAATGAGCAGTTCTTC
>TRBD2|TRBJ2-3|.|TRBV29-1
CSVDSGGRLDTQYF
TGCAGCGTTGACTCGGGAGGGAGGTTGGATACGCAGTATTTT
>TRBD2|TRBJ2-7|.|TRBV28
CASMVRLAGSAEQYF
TGTGCCAGCATGGTTCGGCTAGCGGGCTCAGCGGAGCAGTACTTC
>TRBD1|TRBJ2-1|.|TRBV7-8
CASSLARRTGGYNEQFF
TGTGCCAGCAGCTTAGCTAGAAGGACAGGGGGTTACAATGAGCAGTTCTTC
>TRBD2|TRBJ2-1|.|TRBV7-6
CASSLPPSGLDNEQFF
TGTGCCAGCAGCCTTCCGCCTAGCGGACTTGACAATGAGCAGTTCTTC
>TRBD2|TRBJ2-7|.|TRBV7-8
CASSFALGLAGGLYEQYF
TGTGCCAGCAGCTTTGCCCTAGGACTAGCGGGAGGGCTCTACGAGCAGTACTTC
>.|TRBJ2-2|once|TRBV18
CASSPPYKPTGELFF
TGTGCCAGCTCACCACCCTACAAACCCACCGGGGAGCTGTTTTTT
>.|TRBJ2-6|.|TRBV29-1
CSVVTESHSGANVLTF
TGCAGCGTAGTTACAGAGTCCCACTCTGGGGCCAACGTCCTGACTTTC
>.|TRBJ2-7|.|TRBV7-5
CVSYNEQYF
TGTGTCAGTTATAACGAGCAGTACTTC
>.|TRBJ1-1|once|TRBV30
CAWNGEDMNTEAFF
TGTGCCTGGAATGGGGAGGACATGAACACTGAAGCTTTCTTT
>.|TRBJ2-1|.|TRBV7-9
CASSFPRTGMNEQFF
TGTGCCAGCAGCTTCCCCCGTACAGGGATGAATGAGCAGTTCTTC
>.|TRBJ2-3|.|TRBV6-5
CASSYAGPTRLDTQYF
TGTGCCAGCAGTTACGCGGGACCAACCCGGTTAGATACGCAGTATTTT
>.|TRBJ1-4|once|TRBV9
CASSVEFLTTNEKLFF
TGTGCCAGCAGCGTAGAGTTTTTAACAACTAATGAAAAACTGTTTTTT
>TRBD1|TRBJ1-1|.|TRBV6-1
CASRTGWAEAFF
TGTGCCAGCAGGACAGGGTGGGCTGAAGCTTTCTTT
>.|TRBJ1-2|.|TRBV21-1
CASTPPGTKKANYGYTF
TGTGCCAGCACCCCGCCCGGGACAAAAAAAGCTAACTATGGCTACACCTTC
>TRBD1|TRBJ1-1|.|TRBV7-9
CASSLVGDRVANTEAFF
TGTGCCAGCAGCCTAGTAGGGGACAGGGTAGCGAACACTGAAGCTTTCTTT
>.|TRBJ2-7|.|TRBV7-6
CASSWTEAGEQYF
TGTGCCAGCAGCTGGACAGAGGCGGGCGAGCAGTACTTC
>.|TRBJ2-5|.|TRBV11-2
CASSPWLSHQETQYF
TGTGCCAGCAGCCCCTGGTTAAGTCACCAAGAGACCCAGTACTTC
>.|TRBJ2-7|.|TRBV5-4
CASTSGMTPTPVAQYF
TGTGCCAGCACCTCCGGTATGACGCCTACCCCGGTGGCGCAGTACTTC
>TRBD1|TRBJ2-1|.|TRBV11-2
CASSLTGFYNEQFF
TGTGCCAGCAGCTTGACAGGGTTCTACAATGAGCAGTTCTTC
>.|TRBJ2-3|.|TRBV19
CASSKLSTDTQYF
TGTGCCAGTAGTAAGCTAAGCACAGATACGCAGTATTTT
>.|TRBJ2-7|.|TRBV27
CASSYGRASSYEQYF
TGTGCCAGCAGTTACGGCAGGGCGAGCTCCTACGAGCAGTACTTC
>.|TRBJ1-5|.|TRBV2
CASSIGPWDQPQHF
TGTGCCAGCAGTATCGGGCCATGGGATCAGCCCCAGCATTTT
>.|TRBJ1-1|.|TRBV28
CASSPVGQQNTEAFF
TGTGCCAGCAGTCCAGTGGGACAACAGAACACTGAAGCTTTCTTT
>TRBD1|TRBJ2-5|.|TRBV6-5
CASSYTIGTDGETQYF
TGTGCCAGCAGTTACACCATTGGGACAGATGGAGAGACCCAGTACTTC